The 14 T cell receptor beta chains below were found in one sample sequenced in a study of shared clonotypes between healthy human individuals. Measured with immunoSEQ multiplex PCR; TCRdb has only the in-frame clones, and not every one. The sample records about 2,500,000 clones, around nine tenths being singletons. The sample was naive CD4+ T cells sorted from blood. The subset here: CD45RA+ positively selected. Receptor source: a man aged 18 to 29 in good health.

Concerning this clone itself: Other DNA sequences in the sample encode the same CDR3. The V and J genes are TRBV5-1 and TRBJ2-3; perhaps TRBD2 as D (5 bases). CDR3 size: 14 residues. Germline V CDR1 and CDR2: SGHRS, YFSETQ. Trimming shortened V by 4 bases and J by 3 bases, and 12 bases separated the two germline ends. CDR3 region: CASSPAGTTDTQYF. CDR3 nucleotide sequence: TGCGCCAGCAGCCCGGCGGGTACGACAGATACGCAGTATTTT.

V gene TRBV18 combines with J gene TRBJ2-1, with 14 bases identical to TRBD2. The germline gives CDR1 KGHSH, CDR2 LQKENI. J gave up 5 bases and V 3 bases, and 12 bases lay outside the gene matches. The CDR3 runs to 19 residues. The CDR3 DNA reads as TGTGCCAGCTCACCGCCAGCAGGGACTAGCGGGAGCGGGGACAATGAGCAGTTCTTC. Translating gives CASSPPAGTSGSGDNEQFF.

The chain joins TRBV2 to TRBJ2-7; 10 bases are shared with TRBD2. Germline CDR1 SNHLY, CDR2 FYNNEI. The CDR3 length is 15 residues. V trimming: 6 bases; J trimming: 2 bases; junction bases outside the gene matches: 7. CDR3 region: CASRSASGGTYEQYF. In DNA form, the CDR3 reads TGTGCCAGCAGGTCCGCTAGCGGGGGCACCTACGAGCAGTACTTC.

J is TRBJ1-6 and V is TRBV27; D perhaps matches TRBD1 (5 bases). Trimming took 2 bases from V and 8 from J, leaving 13 bases between them. The CDR3 runs to 15 residues. From germline, CDR1 is MNHEY and CDR2 SMNVEV (reference sequence). The CDR3 region is CASSLGGTIHSPLHF. As DNA, the CDR3 is TGTGCCAGCAGTTTAGGAGGGACTATCCATTCACCCCTCCACTTT.

A remark on this clone: This same CDR3 is encoded by further DNA sequences in the sample. The gene calls are TRBV30 and TRBJ2-7; D may be TRBD1 or TRBD2 (5 bases each). The CDR3 covers 13 residues. Between the trimmed V and J ends, which lost 3 bases and 2 bases, there was a span of 11 bases. Germline CDR1 and CDR2: GTSNPN and SVGIG (reference sequence). In DNA form, the CDR3 reads TGTGCCTGGAGCCCGGGGCCGCCCTACGAGCAGTACTTC. It translates to CAWSPGPPYEQYF.

The V call is TRBV6-5, the J call TRBJ1-2, with 7 bases matching TRBD1. The germline gives CDR1 MNHEY, CDR2 SVGAGI. J gave up 2 bases and V 6 bases, and 6 bases lay outside the gene matches. This CDR3 is 14 amino acids long. The CDR3 DNA sequence: TGTGCCAGCAGCCCGGGGACAGTGAACTATGGCTACACCTTC. It codes for CASSPGTVNYGYTF.

This sequence joins TRBV10-1 and TRBJ2-3; 9 bases fit TRBD2. CDR3 length: 15 residues. Unmatched junction bases numbered 5, after V lost 2 bases and J lost 5 bases. Germline V CDR1 and CDR2: WNHNN, SYGVQD (reference sequence). CDR3 sequence: CASSEGSSGKDTQYF. The CDR3 nucleotides read TGCGCCAGCAGTGAGGGGTCTAGCGGGAAAGATACGCAGTATTTT.

V usage is TRBV5-6 and J usage is TRBJ2-1; D is unclear. The V gene's germline CDR1 is SGHDT and CDR2 YYEEEE. Trimming cost V 6 bases and J 10 bases, with 23 bases left between them. This CDR3 region has 15 residues. The CDR3 region is CASIITGHQNGEQFF. CDR3 nucleotide sequence: TGTGCCAGCATCATCACCGGGCACCAGAACGGGGAGCAGTTCTTC.

The gene calls are TRBV30 and TRBJ1-1; possible D gene TRBD1, 6 bases. CDR1 and CDR2 from the germline V gene are GTSNPN and SVGIG (reference sequence). The CDR3 extends over 14 amino acids. The ends were cut back, 4 bases at V and 1 base at J, with 13 bases in the middle. CDR3 nucleotide sequence: TGTGCCTGGAAACTACAGGGTGGGAACACTGAAGCTTTCTTT. Translation: CAWKLQGGNTEAFF.

The V gene is TRBV30, the J gene TRBJ2-7; D is perhaps TRBD1 (5 bases). This CDR3 contains 13 residues. CDR1 and CDR2 (germline): GTSNPN, SVGIG (reference sequence). Trimming removed 4 bases at V and 4 bases at J, with 14 bases between. DNA of the CDR3: TGTGCCTGGAATAGGGGTATCTTGTACGAGCAGTACTTC. Protein: CAWNRGILYEQYF.

The J gene is TRBJ1-3, the V gene TRBV9, with 10 bases aligning to TRBD1. From germline, CDR1 is SGDLS and CDR2 YYNGEE. Germline trimming cut 5 bases from V and 4 bases from J; bases unmatched to any gene: 6. The CDR3 extends over 15 amino acids. In DNA, the CDR3 is TGTGCCAGCAGGGCGACAGGGGGCGAAGGAAACACCATATATTTT. As protein: CASRATGGEGNTIYF.

Turning to this clone: In the same sample, other DNA sequences code for this CDR3. V and J are TRBV7-9 and TRBJ2-3; D not resolved. This CDR3 comprises 11 residues. V lost 8 bases to trimming and J lost 1 base, with 4 bases between them. Germline V gene lookup returns CDR1 SEHNR and CDR2 FQNEAQ (reference sequence). This CDR3 is CASGGTDTQYF. The DNA for the CDR3 is TGTGCCAGCGGAGGCACAGATACGCAGTATTTT.

The chain couples TRBV27 to TRBJ2-2; 12 positions agree with TRBD2. The CDR3 runs 18 residues. Looked up from germline, CDR1 is MNHEY and CDR2 is SMNVEV (reference sequence). Germline trimming cut 5 bases from V and 12 bases from J; bases unmatched to any gene: 19. CDR3 amino acids: CASSTLQGTSGRTTQLFF. CDR3 coding DNA: TGTGCCAGCAGTACCCTACAGGGTACTAGCGGGAGGACGACCCAGCTGTTTTTT.

Comment on this clone: The sample holds other DNA sequences that translate to the same CDR3. The CDR3 sequence: CASSQPTDTQYF. Written as DNA, the CDR3 is TGCGCCAGCAGCCAACCCACAGATACGCAGTATTTT. The rearrangement uses TRBV5-1 and TRBJ2-3; D is uncertain. Germline loops: CDR1 SGHRS, CDR2 YFSETQ. CDR3 length equals 12 residues. Trimming removed 4 bases from V and 2 bases from J, with 5 bases in between. The full variable domain, in which reference TRBV5-1 and TRBJ2-3 provide the parts outside the CDR3, is KAGVTQTPRYLIKTRGQQVTLSCSPISGHRSVSWYQQTPGQGLQFLFEYFSETQRNKGNFPGRFSGRQFSNSRSEMNVSTLELGDSALYLCASSQPTDTQYFGPGTRLTVL.